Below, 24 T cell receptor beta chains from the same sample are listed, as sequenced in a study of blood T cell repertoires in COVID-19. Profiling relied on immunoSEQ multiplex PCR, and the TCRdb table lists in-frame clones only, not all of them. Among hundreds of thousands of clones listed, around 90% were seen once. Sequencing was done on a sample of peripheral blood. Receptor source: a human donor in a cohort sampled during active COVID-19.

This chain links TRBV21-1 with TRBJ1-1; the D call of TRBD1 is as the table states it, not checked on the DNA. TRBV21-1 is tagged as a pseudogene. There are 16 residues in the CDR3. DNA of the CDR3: TGTGCCAGCAGCAGGACAGTATACAAACCGAACACTGAAGCTTTCTTT. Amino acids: CASSRTVYKPNTEAFF.

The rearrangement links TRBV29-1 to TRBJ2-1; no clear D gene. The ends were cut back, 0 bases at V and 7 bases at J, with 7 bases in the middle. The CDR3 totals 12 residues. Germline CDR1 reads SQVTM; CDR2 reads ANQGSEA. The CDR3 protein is CSVEDRVNEQFF. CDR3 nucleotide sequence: TGCAGCGTTGAAGATCGGGTTAATGAGCAGTTCTTC.

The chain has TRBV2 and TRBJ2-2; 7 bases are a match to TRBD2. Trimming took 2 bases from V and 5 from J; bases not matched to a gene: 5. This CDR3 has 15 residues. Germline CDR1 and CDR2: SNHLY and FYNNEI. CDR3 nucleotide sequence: TGTGCCAGCAGTGAACTGGGACTATTTACCGGGGAGCTGTTTTTT. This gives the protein CASSELGLFTGELFF.

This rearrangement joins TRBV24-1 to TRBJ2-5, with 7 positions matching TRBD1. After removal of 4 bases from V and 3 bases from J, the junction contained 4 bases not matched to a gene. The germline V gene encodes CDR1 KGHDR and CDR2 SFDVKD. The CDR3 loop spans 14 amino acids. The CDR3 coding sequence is TGTGCCACCAGTGAACCCGACAGGGAAGAGACCCAGTACTTC. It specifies CATSEPDREETQYF.

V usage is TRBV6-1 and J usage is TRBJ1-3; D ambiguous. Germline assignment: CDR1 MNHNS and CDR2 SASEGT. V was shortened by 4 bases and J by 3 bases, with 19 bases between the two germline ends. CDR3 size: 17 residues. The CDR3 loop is CASSALPGASGGNTIYF. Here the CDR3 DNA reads TGTGCCAGCAGTGCCCTACCGGGAGCCTCGGGTGGAAACACCATATATTTT.

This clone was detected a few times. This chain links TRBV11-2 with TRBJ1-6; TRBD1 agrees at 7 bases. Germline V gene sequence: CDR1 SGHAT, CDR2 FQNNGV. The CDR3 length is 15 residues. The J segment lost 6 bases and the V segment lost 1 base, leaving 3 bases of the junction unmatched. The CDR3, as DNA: TGTGCCAGCAGCTTAGGGGCAGGGGGTAATTCACCCCTCCACTTT. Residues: CASSLGAGGNSPLHF.

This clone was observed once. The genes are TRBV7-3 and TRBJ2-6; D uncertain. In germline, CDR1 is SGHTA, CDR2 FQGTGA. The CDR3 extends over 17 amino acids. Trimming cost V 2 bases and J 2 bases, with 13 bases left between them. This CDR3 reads CASSLSTLGPGANVLTF. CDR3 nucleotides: TGTGCCAGCAGCTTATCGACCCTAGGCCCTGGGGCCAACGTCCTGACTTTC. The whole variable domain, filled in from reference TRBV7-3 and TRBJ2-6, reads GAGVSQTPSNKVTEKGKYVELRCDPISGHTALYWYRQSLGQGPEFLIYFQGTGAADDSGLPNDRFFAVRPEGSVSTLKIQRTERGDSAVYLCASSLSTLGPGANVLTFGAGSRLTVL.

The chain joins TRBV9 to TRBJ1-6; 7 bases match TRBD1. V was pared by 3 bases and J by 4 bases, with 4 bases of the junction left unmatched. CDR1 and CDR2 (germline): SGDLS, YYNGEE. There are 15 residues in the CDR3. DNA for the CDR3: TGTGCCAGCAGCGAAGGGGACAGATATAATTCACCCCTCCACTTT. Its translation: CASSEGDRYNSPLHF.

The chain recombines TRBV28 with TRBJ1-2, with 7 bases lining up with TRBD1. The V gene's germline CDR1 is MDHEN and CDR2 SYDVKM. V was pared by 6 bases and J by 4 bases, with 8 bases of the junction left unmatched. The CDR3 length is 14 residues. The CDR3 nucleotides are TGTGCCAGCAGGGGCTTAGGGGGCCCCTATGGCTACACCTTC. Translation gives CASRGLGGPYGYTF.

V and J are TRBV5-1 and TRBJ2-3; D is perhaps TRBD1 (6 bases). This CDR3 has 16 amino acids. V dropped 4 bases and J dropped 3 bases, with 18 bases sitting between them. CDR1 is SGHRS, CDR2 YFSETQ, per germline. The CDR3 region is CASSPVDSRKTDTQYF. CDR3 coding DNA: TGCGCCAGCAGCCCGGTGGACAGCCGTAAGACAGATACGCAGTATTTT.

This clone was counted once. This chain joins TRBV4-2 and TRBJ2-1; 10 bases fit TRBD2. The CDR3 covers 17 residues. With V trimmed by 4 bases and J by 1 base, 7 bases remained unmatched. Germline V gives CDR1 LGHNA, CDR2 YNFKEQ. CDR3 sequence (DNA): TGTGCCAGCAGCCCTTGGACTAGCGGAATATCCTACAATGAGCAGTTCTTC. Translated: CASSPWTSGISYNEQFF.

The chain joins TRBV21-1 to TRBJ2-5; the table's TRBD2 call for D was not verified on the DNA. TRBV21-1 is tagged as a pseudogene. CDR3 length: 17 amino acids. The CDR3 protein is CASSKDRLAGREETQYF. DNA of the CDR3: TGTGCCAGCAGCAAAGATCGGTTAGCGGGACGAGAAGAGACCCAGTACTTC.

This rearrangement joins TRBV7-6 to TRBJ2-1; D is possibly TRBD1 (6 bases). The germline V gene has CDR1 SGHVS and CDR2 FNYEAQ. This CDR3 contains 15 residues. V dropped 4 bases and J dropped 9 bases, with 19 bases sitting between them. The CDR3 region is CASSSIQGKEAEQFF. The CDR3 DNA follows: TGTGCCAGCAGCTCTATTCAGGGGAAGGAGGCTGAGCAGTTCTTC.

CDR3 amino acids: CASSPVGQEKLFF. Here the CDR3 DNA reads TGTGCCAGCAGTCCGGTTGGGCAAGAAAAACTGTTTTTT. The V call is TRBV12-3 or TRBV12-4, the J call TRBJ1-4; D unresolved. This CDR3 is built from 13 residues. The V gene lost 5 bases and the J gene lost 8 bases, with 12 bases spanning the gap.

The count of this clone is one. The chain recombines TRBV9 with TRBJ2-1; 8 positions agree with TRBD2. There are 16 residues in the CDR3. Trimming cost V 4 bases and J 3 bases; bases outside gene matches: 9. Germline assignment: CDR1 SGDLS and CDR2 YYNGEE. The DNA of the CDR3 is TGTGCCAGCAGCCCCCGGGGAAGCGGGGGCTACAATGAGCAGTTCTTC. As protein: CASSPRGSGGYNEQFF. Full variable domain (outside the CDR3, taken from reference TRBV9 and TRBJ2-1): DSGVTQTPKHLITATGQRVTLRCSPRSGDLSVYWYQQSLDQGLQFLIQYYNGEERAKGNILERFSAQQFPDLHSELNLSSLELGDSALYFCASSPRGSGGYNEQFFGPGTRLTVL.

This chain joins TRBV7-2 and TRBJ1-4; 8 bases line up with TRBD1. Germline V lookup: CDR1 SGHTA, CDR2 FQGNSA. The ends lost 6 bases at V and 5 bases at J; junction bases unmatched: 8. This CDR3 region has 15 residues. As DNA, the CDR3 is TGTGCCAGCAGACTAATGGGACAGGCGAATGAAAAACTGTTTTTT. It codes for CASRLMGQANEKLFF.

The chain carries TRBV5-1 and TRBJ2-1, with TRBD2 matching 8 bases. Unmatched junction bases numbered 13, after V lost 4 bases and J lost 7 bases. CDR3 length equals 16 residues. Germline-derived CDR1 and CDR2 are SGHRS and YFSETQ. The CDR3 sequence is CASSLQSGGGANEQFF. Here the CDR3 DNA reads TGCGCCAGCAGCCTACAAAGCGGGGGAGGTGCTAATGAGCAGTTCTTC.

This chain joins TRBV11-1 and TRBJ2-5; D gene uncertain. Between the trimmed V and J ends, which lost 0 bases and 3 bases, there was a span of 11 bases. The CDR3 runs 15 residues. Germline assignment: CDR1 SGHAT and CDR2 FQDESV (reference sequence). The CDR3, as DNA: TGTGCCAGCAGCTTAGCTACCCCGGCGGAAGAGACCCAGTACTTC. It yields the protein CASSLATPAEETQYF.

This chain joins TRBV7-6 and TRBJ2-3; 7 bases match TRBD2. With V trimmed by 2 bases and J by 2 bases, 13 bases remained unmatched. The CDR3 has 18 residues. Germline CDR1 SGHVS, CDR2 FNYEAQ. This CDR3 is CASSLTVGGRRVTDTQYF. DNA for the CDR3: TGTGCCAGCAGCTTAACGGTCGGCGGGAGAAGAGTCACAGATACGCAGTATTTT.

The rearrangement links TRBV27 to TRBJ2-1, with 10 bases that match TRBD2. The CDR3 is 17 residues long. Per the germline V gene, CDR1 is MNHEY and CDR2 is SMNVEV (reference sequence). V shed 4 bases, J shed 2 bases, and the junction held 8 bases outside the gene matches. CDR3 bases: TGTGCCAGCAGTTCCCTTGGTCTAGCGGGAGCCTACAATGAGCAGTTCTTC. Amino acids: CASSSLGLAGAYNEQFF.

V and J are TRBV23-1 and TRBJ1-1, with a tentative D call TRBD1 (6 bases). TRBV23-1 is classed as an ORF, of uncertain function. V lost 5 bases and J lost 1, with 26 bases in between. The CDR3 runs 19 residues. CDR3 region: CASSSHARSGGHWNTEAFF. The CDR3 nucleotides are TGCGCCAGCAGTTCCCACGCCAGATCGGGGGGCCATTGGAACACTGAAGCTTTCTTT.

This chain's CDR3 is CASSSGLAGTTDTQYF. The CDR3 DNA reads TGTGCCAGCAGCTCGGGACTAGCGGGCACCACAGATACGCAGTATTTT. The V and J genes are TRBV7-9 and TRBJ2-3, with TRBD2 matching 12 bases. Unmatched junction bases numbered 4, after V lost 4 bases and J lost 2 bases. Germline V gene data show CDR1 as SEHNR and CDR2 as FQNEAQ (reference sequence). The CDR3 is 16 residues long.

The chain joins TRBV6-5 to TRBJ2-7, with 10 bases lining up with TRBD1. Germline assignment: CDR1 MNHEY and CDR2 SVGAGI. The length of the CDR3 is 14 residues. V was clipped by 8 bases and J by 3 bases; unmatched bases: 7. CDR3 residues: CASGDRGRLYEQYF. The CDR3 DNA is TGTGCCAGCGGAGACAGGGGGCGTCTCTACGAGCAGTACTTC.

CDR3 in amino acids: CAISGDRAGNQPQHF. In nucleotides, the CDR3 is TGTGCCATCAGTGGGGACAGGGCAGGCAATCAGCCCCAGCATTTT. The chain joins TRBV10-3 to TRBJ1-5; the match to TRBD1 covers 9 bases. Unmatched junction bases numbered 3, after V lost 4 bases and J lost 2 bases. CDR1 and CDR2 from the germline V gene are ENHRY and SYGVKD. This CDR3 has 15 residues.